These 20 T cell receptor beta chains were all obtained from the same sample, sequenced in a study of blood T cell repertoires in COVID-19. The assay was immunoSEQ multiplex PCR, and TCRdb's table has in-frame clones only and misses some. The data contain roughly 100,000 clones, 92% of them singletons. The sample consisted of peripheral blood. These receptors all stem from a woman aged 45-65 years with COVID-19, enrolled during active disease.

The chain combines TRBV21-1 with TRBJ1-6; the table's D call TRBD1 went unverified against the DNA. TRBV21-1 is designated a pseudogene. The CDR3 spans 17 residues. CDR3 coding DNA: TGTGCCAGCAGCAAGGGGGCTTTAAGGGCTGAGAATTCACCCCTCCACTTT. It yields the protein CASSKGALRAENSPLHF.

The rearrangement uses TRBV4-3 and TRBJ1-2; D is unresolved. The germline V gene encodes CDR1 LGHNA and CDR2 YSLEER. This CDR3 comprises 13 residues. Deletions cut 0 bases from V and 3 bases from J, with 5 bases between. CDR3 sequence reads: CASSQDGDYGYTF. The CDR3 nucleotides read TGCGCCAGCAGCCAAGATGGAGACTATGGCTACACCTTC.

The gene calls are TRBV6-5 and TRBJ2-3; 10 bases map to TRBD2. Germline CDR1 MNHEY, CDR2 SVGAGI. J gave up 10 bases and V 7 bases, and 5 bases lay outside the gene matches. The CDR3 runs 12 residues. This CDR3 is CASKMGLASQYF. In nucleotides, the CDR3 is TGTGCCAGCAAGATGGGACTAGCGTCGCAGTATTTT.

V and J are TRBV4-1 and TRBJ2-7, with D perhaps TRBD1 (6 bases). Trimming stripped 0 bases from V and 6 bases from J, with 15 bases between. Germline V CDR1 and CDR2: MGHRA, YSYEKL. This CDR3 has 15 residues. The CDR3 DNA is TGCGCCAGCAGCCAAGAGGAAGGTACAGGGATCGAGCAGTACGTC. Translating gives CASSQEEGTGIEQYV.

The chain couples TRBV5-1 to TRBJ1-4; TRBD1 matches at 7 bases. Germline lookup yields CDR1 SGHRS and CDR2 YFSETQ. With 3 bases clipped from V and 5 bases from J, the junction kept 10 bases outside the gene matches. The CDR3 has 16 amino acids. The CDR3 protein is CASSYQGGTANEKLFF. The CDR3 coding sequence is TGCGCCAGCAGCTACCAAGGCGGGACAGCGAATGAAAAACTGTTTTTT.

The chain combines TRBV3-1 (or the pseudogene TRBV3-2) with TRBJ1-5; D is possibly TRBD1 (6 bases). The CDR3 has 13 amino acids. Germline lookup yields CDR1 LGHDT and CDR2 YNNKEL (reference sequence). Trimming shortened V by 4 bases and J by 6 bases, and 10 bases separated the two germline ends. The CDR3 sequence: CASSLQGFQPQHF. The CDR3 nucleotides are TGTGCCAGCAGCCTGCAGGGGTTTCAGCCCCAGCATTTT.

The chain is built from TRBV5-1 and TRBJ1-1; possibly TRBD1 for D (6 bases). Trimming left V 1 base short and J 6 bases short, with 10 bases between. CDR3 size: 13 residues. Germline values: CDR1 SGHRS, CDR2 YFSETQ. CDR3: CASSLLAGAEAFF. The CDR3 bases are TGCGCCAGCAGCTTGCTGGCAGGGGCTGAAGCTTTCTTT.

This clone was counted a few times. This chain links TRBV19 with TRBJ2-7; perhaps TRBD2 as D (6 bases). Germline V lookup: CDR1 LNHDA, CDR2 SQIVND (reference sequence). Trimming removed 7 bases from V and 3 bases from J, with 19 bases in between. The CDR3 runs 15 residues. In nucleotides, the CDR3 is TGTGCCAGTAAAATCCGGGACTCTGCTTTCTACGAGCAGTACTTC. Amino acids: CASKIRDSAFYEQYF.

V and J are TRBV5-1 and TRBJ2-1, with a possible D match to TRBD1 (5 bases). This CDR3 region has 13 residues. Germline CDR1 is SGHRS and CDR2 is YFSETQ. V was trimmed by 0 bases and J by 6 bases, leaving 7 bases between them. CDR3 coding DNA: TGCGCCAGCAGCTTGGGACAGCTCAATGAGCAGTTCTTC. It yields the protein CASSLGQLNEQFF.

The V gene is TRBV7-9, the J gene TRBJ1-5, with 9 bases fitting TRBD1. The trim removed 5 bases at V and 6 bases at J, leaving 8 bases unmatched. Germline lookup yields CDR1 SEHNR and CDR2 FQNEAQ (reference sequence). The CDR3 loop spans 15 amino acids. The DNA for the CDR3 is TGTGCCAGCAGCCCCGGACAGGGGCCGGGTCAGCCCCAGCATTTT. It specifies CASSPGQGPGQPQHF.

A single count supports this clone. One end of the junction varies from germline; a read error may be responsible. The chain has TRBV24-1 and TRBJ2-1; 9 bases are a match to TRBD1. CDR3 length equals 12 residues. Germline lookup yields CDR1 KGHDR and CDR2 SFDVKD. The CDR3 loop is CATSDSGTGSIF. In nucleotides, the CDR3 is TGTGCCACCAGTGATTCCGGGACAGGGTCGATCTTC.

The rearrangement links TRBV7-8 to TRBJ2-6, with D perhaps TRBD1 (5 bases). Germline CDR1 reads SGHVS; CDR2 reads FQNEAQ. The CDR3 runs 15 residues. V was clipped by 6 bases and J by 4 bases, with 13 bases between them. Here the CDR3 DNA reads TGTGCCAGCAGTTTCCAGGGTTCAGGGGCCAACGTCCTGACTTTC. Protein sequence: CASSFQGSGANVLTF. Full variable domain (outside the CDR3, taken from reference TRBV7-8 and TRBJ2-6): GAGVSQSPRYKVAKRGQDVALRCDPISGHVSLFWYQQALGQGPEFLTYFQNEAQLDKSGLPSDRFFAERPEGSVSTLKIQRTQQEDSAVYLCASSFQGSGANVLTFGAGSRLTVL.

The rearrangement links TRBV28 to TRBJ1-3; TRBD1 might be the D (6 bases). CDR1 MDHEN and CDR2 SYDVKM come from the germline V gene. The CDR3 sequence is 17 residues long. V shed 2 bases and J shed 4 bases, with 18 bases lying between them. The CDR3 DNA is TGTGCCAGCAGTTTACCCTCACAGGGAATGGACGGAAACACCATATATTTT. This translates into CASSLPSQGMDGNTIYF.

This clone has just a few counts. The gene calls are TRBV5-1 and TRBJ1-1; D gene ambiguous. The length of the CDR3 is 14 residues. Trimming cost V 1 base and J 5 bases, with 12 bases left between them. Germline CDR1 reads SGHRS; CDR2 reads YFSETQ. The CDR3 region has the DNA TGCGCCAGCAGCTTGAATTCGGGAGGGACTGAAGCTTTCTTT. Its translation is CASSLNSGGTEAFF.

This clone was counted a single time. This rearrangement joins TRBV24-1 to TRBJ2-1, with D possibly TRBD1 on 5 matching bases. Trimming took 2 bases from V and 7 from J, leaving 14 bases between them. This CDR3 is built from 15 residues. Germline CDR1 is KGHDR and CDR2 is SFDVKD. CDR3 DNA sequence: TGTGCCACCAGTGATTGGGGCAGTCCAGGGAATGAGCAGTTCTTC. Amino acid sequence: CATSDWGSPGNEQFF.

The DNA for the CDR3 is TGTGCCACCAGTGATCCGGGGATCTACGAGCAGTACGTC. Amino acid sequence: CATSDPGIYEQYV. The chain carries TRBV24-1 and TRBJ2-7; D possibly corresponds to TRBD2 (5 bases). The CDR3 is 13 residues long. The ends were cut back, 3 bases at V and 3 bases at J, with 8 bases in the middle. Germline CDR1 is KGHDR and CDR2 is SFDVKD.

The genes are TRBV6-4 and TRBJ2-1; 10 nucleotides align to TRBD1. CDR3 length: 13 amino acids. CDR1 is MRHNA and CDR2 is SNTAGT in the germline V gene. With 6 bases clipped from V and 8 bases from J, the junction kept 4 bases outside the gene matches. The CDR3 protein is CASSGTGVDEQFF. CDR3 coding DNA: TGTGCCAGCAGCGGGACAGGGGTGGATGAGCAGTTCTTC.

The chain carries TRBV28 and TRBJ1-3, with a possible D match to TRBD1 (6 bases). The CDR3 sequence is 15 residues long. Germline values: CDR1 MDHEN, CDR2 SYDVKM. V was shortened by 6 bases and J by 4 bases, with 16 bases between the two germline ends. The DNA for the CDR3 is TGTGCCAGCAGGCCGGGGGGCTCTGCCGGAAACACCATATATTTT. Residues: CASRPGGSAGNTIYF.

This clone was seen once. This rearrangement joins TRBV2 to TRBJ1-1; tentative D call: TRBD1 (5 bases). Germline V CDR1 and CDR2: SNHLY, FYNNEI. V lost 8 bases and J 8 bases, leaving 12 bases between the germline ends. The CDR3 spans 11 residues. The CDR3 bases are TGTGCCAGCCAGGGTTGGGGCGAAGCTTTCTTT. It codes for CASQGWGEAFF. Full variable domain (outside the CDR3, taken from reference TRBV2 and TRBJ1-1): EPEVTQTPSHQVTQMGQEVILRCVPISNHLYFYWYRQILGQKVEFLVSFYNNEISEKSEIFDDQFSVERPDGSNFTLKIRSTKLEDSAMYFCASQGWGEAFFGQGTRLTVV.

V is TRBV11-3 and J is TRBJ2-6, with TRBD2 as a possible D gene (6 bases). This CDR3 has 18 amino acids. The V gene lost 1 base and the J gene lost 0 bases, with 13 bases spanning the gap. Per the germline V gene, CDR1 is SGHNT and CDR2 is YENEEA. As DNA, the CDR3 is TGTGCCAGCAGCTTAGGGGAGGTCGAGAGCTCTGGGGCCAACGTCCTGACTTTC. Amino acids: CASSLGEVESSGANVLTF.